The 18 T cell receptor beta chains below all came from one sample that was sequenced in a study of T cell repertoires in cytomegalovirus infection. Their antigens remain unidentified. TCRdb ran MiXCR on the reads and lists one entry per CDR3 protein. The sample has approximately 120,000 distinct CDR3 sequences, approximately 30% seen once. The input for sequencing was CD8+ T cells from cultured PBMCs, taken from culture after CMV antigen stimulation. These receptors were taken from a human donor in good health (CMV status not recorded). Some clones in this sample may be carry-over from other donors' samples.

This clonotype appeared a few times. This rearrangement joins TRBV6-6 to TRBJ2-1; possibly TRBD2 for D (6 bases). The V gene's germline CDR1 is MNHNY and CDR2 SVGAGI (reference sequence). The CDR3 runs to 17 residues. V lost 0 bases, J lost 4 bases, and 16 bases lay in between. The CDR3 coding sequence is TGTGCCAGCAGTTACTCAGGAACTAGCAGGTTTTACAATGAGCAGTTCTTC. Translated: CASSYSGTSRFYNEQFF.

The chain recombines TRBV4-1 with TRBJ1-2; D unresolved. Trimming pared 0 bases from V and 0 bases from J, leaving 11 bases between. The CDR3 has 16 amino acids. Looked up from germline, CDR1 is MGHRA and CDR2 is YSYEKL. The CDR3 sequence: CASSQDVPVTNYGYTF. CDR3 nucleotides: TGCGCCAGCAGCCAAGATGTGCCGGTGACTAACTATGGCTACACCTTC.

The chain recombines TRBV25-1 with TRBJ2-7; D possibly corresponds to TRBD1 (5 bases). Looked up from germline, CDR1 is MGHDK and CDR2 is SYGVNS. Trimming removed 7 bases at V and 4 bases at J, with 17 bases between. The CDR3 covers 14 residues. CDR3 loop: CASTGQTTEYEQYF. The DNA for the CDR3 is TGTGCCAGCACCGGACAAACAACAGAATACGAGCAGTACTTC.

The rearrangement uses TRBV5-6 and TRBJ1-2, with 11 bases fitting TRBD1. Germline V gene data show CDR1 as SGHDT and CDR2 as YYEEEE. Trimming cost V 1 base and J 5 bases; bases outside gene matches: 7. This CDR3 is 16 amino acids long. CDR3 DNA sequence: TGTGCCAGCAGCTTGAAGGACAGGGGGCGAGGGTATGGCTACACCTTC. Protein product: CASSLKDRGRGYGYTF.

Only a few counts were recorded for this clonotype. The chain carries TRBV5-1 and TRBJ2-1; no definite D call. Germline V gives CDR1 SGHRS, CDR2 YFSETQ. Trimming cost V 0 bases and J 0 bases, with 7 bases left between them. There are 15 residues in the CDR3. DNA for the CDR3: TGCGCCAGCAGCTTGGCTGAGAGCTCCTACAATGAGCAGTTCTTC. Its protein is CASSLAESSYNEQFF.

The genes are TRBV12-3 or TRBV12-4 and TRBJ1-3, with a tentative D call TRBD1 (5 bases). This CDR3 has 16 amino acids. Trimming took off 5 bases at V and 0 bases at J, with 14 bases between the two ends. CDR3 in DNA: TGTGCCAGCAGTCCTCCCGGGACTATCTCTGGAAACACCATATATTTT. Protein product: CASSPPGTISGNTIYF.

This clonotype was detected ten times or more. The chain combines TRBV7-2 with TRBJ2-1; 9 bases agree with TRBD1. V dropped 1 base and J dropped 8; count of bases not matched to a gene: 12. CDR1 SGHTA and CDR2 FQGNSA come from the germline V gene. The CDR3 spans 17 residues. The CDR3 coding sequence is TGTGCCAGCAGCTTAGAGGAGACAGGGGGTTGGTGGGATGAGCAGTTCTTC. Translating gives CASSLEETGGWWDEQFF.

This clonotype was found many times. The rearrangement joins TRBV7-8 to TRBJ1-1; D is possibly TRBD1 (5 bases). CDR1 is SGHVS and CDR2 is FQNEAQ in the germline V gene. Trimming cost V 5 bases and J 1 base, with 20 bases left between them. The CDR3 loop spans 17 amino acids. The CDR3 loop reads CASSENRDHPRNTEAFF. The CDR3 bases are TGTGCCAGCAGCGAAAACCGGGACCACCCAAGGAACACTGAAGCTTTCTTT.

The table lists this clonotype with many counts. The rearrangement uses TRBV7-6 and TRBJ2-1; 9 nucleotides line up with TRBD1. J lost 3 bases, V lost 1 base, and 10 bases had no gene match. This CDR3 spans 18 amino acids. Germline-derived CDR1 and CDR2 are SGHVS and FNYEAQ. The CDR3 DNA reads as TGTGCCAGCAGCTTAGAGGGACAGGGATCTTTCTTCTACAATGAGCAGTTCTTC. It translates to CASSLEGQGSFFYNEQFF.

The gene calls are TRBV12-3 or TRBV12-4 and TRBJ1-2; a possible D gene is TRBD1 (5 bases). This CDR3 contains 14 residues. V lost 6 bases to trimming and J lost 7 bases, with 18 bases between them. CDR3 sequence: CASRPGTSPSGYTF. The CDR3 DNA sequence: TGTGCCAGCAGACCCGGGACCTCCCCAAGTGGCTACACCTTC.

This clonotype was detected a few times. V is TRBV4-2 and J is TRBJ2-2, with D hard to call. V lost 0 bases and J 0 bases, leaving 11 bases between the germline ends. The CDR3 is made up of 17 amino acids. The germline CDR1 and CDR2 sequences are LGHNA and YNFKEQ. The CDR3 DNA sequence: TGTGCCAGCAGCCAAGACAGGATTGGTACGAACACCGGGGAGCTGTTTTTT. Translation gives CASSQDRIGTNTGELFF.

The rearrangement links TRBV4-1 to TRBJ1-5; the D gene is possibly TRBD1 (5 bases). CDR3 length: 17 amino acids. Deletions cut 0 bases from V and 3 bases from J, with 15 bases between. Germline CDR1 is MGHRA and CDR2 is YSYEKL. The CDR3 sequence: CASSQDRTTVLNQPQHF. The CDR3 nucleotides are TGCGCCAGCAGCCAAGATCGGACGACAGTGCTCAATCAGCCCCAGCATTTT.

This clonotype showed up many times. The V call is TRBV7-2, the J call TRBJ1-1; D is perhaps TRBD1 (6 bases). This CDR3 is built from 15 residues. V dropped 0 bases and J dropped 5 bases, with 13 bases sitting between them. Germline V gives CDR1 SGHTA, CDR2 FQGNSA. The CDR3 nucleotides are TGTGCCAGCAGCTTAGCGTGGGAGGGGGGGACTGAAGCTTTCTTT. Translated, it gives CASSLAWEGGTEAFF.

In this sample, this clonotype turned up a few times. V gene TRBV29-1 combines with J gene TRBJ2-3; D is ambiguous. V lost 1 base, J lost 2 bases, and 16 bases lay in between. This CDR3 is 16 amino acids long. Germline assignment: CDR1 SQVTM and CDR2 ANQGSEA. CDR3 DNA: TGCAGCGTTGAAGTGCCGCTAAGATTGGACACAGATACGCAGTATTTT. This gives the protein CSVEVPLRLDTDTQYF.

J is TRBJ2-2 and V is TRBV7-9; perhaps TRBD2 as D (6 bases). The CDR3 covers 15 residues. Trimming removed 5 bases at V and 4 bases at J, with 14 bases between. The germline V gene has CDR1 SEHNR and CDR2 FQNEAQ (reference sequence). Here the CDR3 DNA reads TGTGCCAGCAGCCCACCATGGCGGGGCACCGGGGAGCTGTTTTTT. Translation: CASSPPWRGTGELFF.

The gene calls are TRBV7-8 and TRBJ2-3; D is ambiguous. Germline V gene lookup returns CDR1 SGHVS and CDR2 FQNEAQ. Trimming took off 4 bases at V and 4 bases at J, with 18 bases between the two ends. This CDR3 spans 16 amino acids. This CDR3 reads CASSWKPSSVADTQYF. The CDR3 nucleotides are TGTGCCAGCAGCTGGAAGCCCAGCTCGGTCGCAGATACGCAGTATTTT. The full variable domain, in which reference TRBV7-8 and TRBJ2-3 provide the parts outside the CDR3, is GAGVSQSPRYKVAKRGQDVALRCDPISGHVSLFWYQQALGQGPEFLTYFQNEAQLDKSGLPSDRFFAERPEGSVSTLKIQRTQQEDSAVYLCASSWKPSSVADTQYFGPGTRLTVL.

This CDR3 reads CASSGVELAFGDTQYF. The CDR3 DNA is TGTGCCAGCAGCGGGGTGGAGCTAGCGTTTGGAGATACGCAGTATTTT. The V gene is TRBV6-1, the J gene TRBJ2-3; tentatively, D is TRBD2 (6 bases). Per germline, CDR1 MNHNS and CDR2 SASEGT. V gave up 6 bases and J gave up 5 bases, with 21 bases separating them. CDR3 length equals 16 residues.

The rearrangement joins TRBV25-1 to TRBJ2-7; 9 bases fit TRBD1. Looked up from germline, CDR1 is MGHDK and CDR2 is SYGVNS. CDR3 length: 15 amino acids. V lost 2 bases and J lost 4; bases outside the gene matches: 6. The CDR3 region is CASSEGGTGLYEQYF. CDR3 coding DNA: TGTGCCAGCAGTGAAGGGGGGACAGGGCTTTACGAGCAGTACTTC.